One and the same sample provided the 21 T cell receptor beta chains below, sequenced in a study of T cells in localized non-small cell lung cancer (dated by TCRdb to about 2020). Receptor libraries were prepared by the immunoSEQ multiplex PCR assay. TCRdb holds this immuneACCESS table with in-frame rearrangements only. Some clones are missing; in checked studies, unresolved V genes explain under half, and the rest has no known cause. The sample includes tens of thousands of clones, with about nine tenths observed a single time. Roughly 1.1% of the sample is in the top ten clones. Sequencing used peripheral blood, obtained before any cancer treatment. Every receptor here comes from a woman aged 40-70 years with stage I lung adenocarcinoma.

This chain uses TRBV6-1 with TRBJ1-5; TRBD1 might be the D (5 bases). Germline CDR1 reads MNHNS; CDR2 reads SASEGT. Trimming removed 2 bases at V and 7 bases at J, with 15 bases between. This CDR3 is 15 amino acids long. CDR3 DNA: TGTGCCAGCAGTGAATCCTCGAGGGGTGGACAGCCCCAGCATTTT. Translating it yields CASSESSRGGQPQHF.

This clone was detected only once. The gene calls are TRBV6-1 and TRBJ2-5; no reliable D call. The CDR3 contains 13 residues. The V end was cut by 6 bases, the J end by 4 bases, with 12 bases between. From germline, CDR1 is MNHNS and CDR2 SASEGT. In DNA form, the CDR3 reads TGTGCCAGCAGGGCATCTAGAGTAGAGACCCAGTACTTC. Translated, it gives CASRASRVETQYF.

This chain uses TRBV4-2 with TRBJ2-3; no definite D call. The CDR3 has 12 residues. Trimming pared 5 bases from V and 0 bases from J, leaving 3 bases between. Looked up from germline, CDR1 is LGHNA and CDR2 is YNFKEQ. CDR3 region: CASSGSTDTQYF. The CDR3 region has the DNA TGTGCCAGCAGCGGTAGCACAGATACGCAGTATTTT.

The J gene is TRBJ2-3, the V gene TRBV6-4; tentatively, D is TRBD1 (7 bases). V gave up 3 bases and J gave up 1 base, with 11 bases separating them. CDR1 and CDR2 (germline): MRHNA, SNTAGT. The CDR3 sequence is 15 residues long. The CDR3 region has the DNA TGTGCCAGCAGTGAGGGCAGGGGGGGCACAGATACGCAGTATTTT. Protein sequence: CASSEGRGGTDTQYF.

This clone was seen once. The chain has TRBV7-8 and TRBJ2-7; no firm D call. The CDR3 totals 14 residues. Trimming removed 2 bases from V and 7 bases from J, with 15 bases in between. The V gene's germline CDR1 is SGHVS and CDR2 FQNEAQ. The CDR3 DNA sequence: TGTGCCAGCAGCTTAAGGCGTCAGGCGCAAGAGCAGTACTTC. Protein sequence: CASSLRRQAQEQYF. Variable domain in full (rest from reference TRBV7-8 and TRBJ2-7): GAGVSQSPRYKVAKRGQDVALRCDPISGHVSLFWYQQALGQGPEFLTYFQNEAQLDKSGLPSDRFFAERPEGSVSTLKIQRTQQEDSAVYLCASSLRRQAQEQYFGPGTRLTVT.

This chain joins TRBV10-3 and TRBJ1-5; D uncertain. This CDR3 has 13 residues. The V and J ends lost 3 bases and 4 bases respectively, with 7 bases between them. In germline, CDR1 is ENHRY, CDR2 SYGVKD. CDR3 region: CAISEVRNQPQHF. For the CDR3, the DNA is TGTGCCATCAGTGAAGTTCGTAATCAGCCCCAGCATTTT.

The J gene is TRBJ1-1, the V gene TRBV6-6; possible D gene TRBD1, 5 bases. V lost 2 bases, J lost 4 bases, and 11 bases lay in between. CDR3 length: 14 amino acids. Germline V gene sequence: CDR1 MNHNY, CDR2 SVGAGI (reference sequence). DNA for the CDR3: TGTGCCAGCAGTTACACAGCCCAGGGCACTGAAGCTTTCTTT. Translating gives CASSYTAQGTEAFF.

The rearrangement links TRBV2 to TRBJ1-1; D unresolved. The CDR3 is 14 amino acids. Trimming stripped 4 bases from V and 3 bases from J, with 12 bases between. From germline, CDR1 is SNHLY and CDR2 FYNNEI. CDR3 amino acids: CASSVSPGDTEAFF. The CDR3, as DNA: TGTGCCAGCAGTGTTTCCCCCGGGGACACTGAAGCTTTCTTT.

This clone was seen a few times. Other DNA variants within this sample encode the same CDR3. This CDR3 reads CASSLTSGETDTQYF. The DNA for the CDR3 is TGTGCCAGCAGCCTCACTAGCGGGGAAACAGATACGCAGTATTTT. The rearrangement links TRBV7-3 to TRBJ2-3; 10 bases align to TRBD2. Germline-derived CDR1 and CDR2 are SGHTA and FQGTGA. Trimming cost V 5 bases and J 3 bases; bases outside gene matches: 5. The CDR3 spans 15 residues.

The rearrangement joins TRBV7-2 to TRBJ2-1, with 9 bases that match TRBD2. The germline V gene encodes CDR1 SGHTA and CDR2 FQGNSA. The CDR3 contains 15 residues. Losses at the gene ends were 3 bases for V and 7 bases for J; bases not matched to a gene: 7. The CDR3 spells CASSLVRGGNNEQFF. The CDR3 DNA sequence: TGTGCCAGCAGCTTGGTGCGGGGGGGTAATAATGAGCAGTTCTTC.

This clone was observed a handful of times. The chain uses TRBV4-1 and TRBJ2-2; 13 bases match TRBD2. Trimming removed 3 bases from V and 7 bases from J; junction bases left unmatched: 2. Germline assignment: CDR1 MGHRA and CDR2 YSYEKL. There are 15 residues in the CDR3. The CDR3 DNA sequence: TGCGCCAGCAGCCAGGGACTAGCGGGAAACGGGGAGCTGTTTTTT. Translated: CASSQGLAGNGELFF.

The DNA for the CDR3 is TGTGCCATCGGGCGGACAGGGATTAATGAAAAACTGTTTTTT. Amino acids: CAIGRTGINEKLFF. The chain combines TRBV10-3 with TRBJ1-4, with 8 bases identical to TRBD1. Germline V gives CDR1 ENHRY, CDR2 SYGVKD. CDR3 length equals 14 residues. The J segment lost 4 bases and the V segment lost 8 bases, leaving 6 bases of the junction unmatched.

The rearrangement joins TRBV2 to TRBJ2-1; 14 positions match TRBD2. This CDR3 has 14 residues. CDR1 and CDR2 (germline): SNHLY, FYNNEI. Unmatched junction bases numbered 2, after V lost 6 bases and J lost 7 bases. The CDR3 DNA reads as TGTGCCAGCAGCAGGACTAGCGGGGGGAATGAGCAGTTCTTC. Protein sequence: CASSRTSGGNEQFF.

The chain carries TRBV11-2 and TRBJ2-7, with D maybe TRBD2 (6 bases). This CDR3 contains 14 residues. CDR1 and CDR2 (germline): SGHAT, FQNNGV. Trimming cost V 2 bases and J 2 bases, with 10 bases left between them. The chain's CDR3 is CASSLYGGTYEQYF. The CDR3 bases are TGTGCCAGCAGCTTATATGGGGGGACCTACGAGCAGTACTTC.

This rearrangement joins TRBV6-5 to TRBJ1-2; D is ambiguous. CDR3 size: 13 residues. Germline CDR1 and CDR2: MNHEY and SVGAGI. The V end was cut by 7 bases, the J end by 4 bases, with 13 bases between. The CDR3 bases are TGTGCCAGCACCAACAATGGATTCTATGGCTACACCTTC. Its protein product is CASTNNGFYGYTF.

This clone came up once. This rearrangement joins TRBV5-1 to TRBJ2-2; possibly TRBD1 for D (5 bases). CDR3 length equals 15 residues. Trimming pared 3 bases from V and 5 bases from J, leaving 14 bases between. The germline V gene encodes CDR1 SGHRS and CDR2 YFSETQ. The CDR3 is CASSYSTGMTGELFF. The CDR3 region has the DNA TGCGCCAGCAGCTATAGTACAGGAATGACCGGGGAGCTGTTTTTT.

DNA of the CDR3: TGTGCCAGCAGTCAGGACAGTGTCCAAGAGACCCAGTACTTC. Translating gives CASSQDSVQETQYF. V is TRBV2 and J is TRBJ2-5; perhaps TRBD1 as D (6 bases). Per the germline V gene, CDR1 is SNHLY and CDR2 is FYNNEI. V gave up 5 bases and J gave up 1 base, with 11 bases separating them. CDR3 size: 14 residues.

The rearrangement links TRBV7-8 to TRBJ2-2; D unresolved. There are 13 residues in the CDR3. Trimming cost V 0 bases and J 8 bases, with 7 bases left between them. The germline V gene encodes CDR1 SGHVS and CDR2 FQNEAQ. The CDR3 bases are TGTGCCAGCAGCTTAGCGCCGGAGGGGGAGCTGTTTTTT. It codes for CASSLAPEGELFF. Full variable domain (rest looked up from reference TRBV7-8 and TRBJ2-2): GAGVSQSPRYKVAKRGQDVALRCDPISGHVSLFWYQQALGQGPEFLTYFQNEAQLDKSGLPSDRFFAERPEGSVSTLKIQRTQQEDSAVYLCASSLAPEGELFFGEGSRLTVL.

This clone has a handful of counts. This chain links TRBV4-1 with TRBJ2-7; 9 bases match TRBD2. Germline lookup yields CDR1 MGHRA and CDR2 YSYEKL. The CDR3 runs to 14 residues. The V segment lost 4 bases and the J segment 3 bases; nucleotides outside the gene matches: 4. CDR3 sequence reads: CASSPGLARYEQYF. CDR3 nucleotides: TGCGCCAGCAGCCCGGGACTAGCACGCTACGAGCAGTACTTC.

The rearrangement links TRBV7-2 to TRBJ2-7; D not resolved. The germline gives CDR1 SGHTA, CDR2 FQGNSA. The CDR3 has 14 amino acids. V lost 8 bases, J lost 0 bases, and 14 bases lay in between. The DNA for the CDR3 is TGTGCCAGCGCGATGGATATTTCCTCCTACGAGCAGTACTTC. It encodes CASAMDISSYEQYF.

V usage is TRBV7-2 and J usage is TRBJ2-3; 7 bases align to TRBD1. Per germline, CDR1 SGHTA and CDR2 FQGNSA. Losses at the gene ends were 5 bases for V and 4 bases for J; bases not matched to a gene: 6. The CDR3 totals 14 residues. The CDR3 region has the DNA TGTGCCAGCAGCGCGACAGGGCGGGCAGATACGCAGTATTTT. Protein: CASSATGRADTQYF.